The 26 T cell receptor beta chains below come from one sample, sequenced in a study of T-cell memory formation after mild COVID-19 (dated by TCRdb to the early 2020s). The library relied on 5' RACE. The run used an Illumina NovaSeq 6000. TCRdb reprocessed the public reads (quality trimming at Q25 with fastp, clone calling with MiXCR) and kept in-frame beta chains. Identical CDR3 protein sequences are pooled into one entry, listed with their most common genes and DNA. Recorded for this sample are about 200,000 distinct CDR3 sequences; over 9.5% of them occurred a single time. The biggest ten clones account for 3% to 4.5% of the sample. Sequencing used PBMCs or a T cell subset sorted from them (not recorded which). These receptors came from a man aged 18 to 30 who had mild COVID-19 (a few samples of this study predate the infection). The sample titles of this study are shuffled in the database, so cell type and time point are left out; the donor was told from shared clones.

This clonotype showed up many times. The chain combines TRBV20-1 with TRBJ2-1; 7 bases are a match to TRBD2. In germline, CDR1 is DFQATT, CDR2 SNEGSKA (reference sequence). The CDR3 runs to 13 residues. Trimming removed 4 bases from V and 4 bases from J; junction bases left unmatched: 4. This chain's CDR3 is CSAMGGLYNEQFF. CDR3 nucleotide sequence: TGCAGTGCTATGGGAGGGCTATACAATGAGCAGTTCTTC.

This clonotype occurred a few times. The chain is built from TRBV7-9 and TRBJ2-3; D may be TRBD1 (5 bases). This CDR3 has 17 amino acids. The V gene's germline CDR1 is SEHNR and CDR2 FQNEAQ (reference sequence). V shed 0 bases and J shed 0 bases, with 13 bases lying between them. The CDR3 here is CASSLAPTGPSTDTQYF. CDR3 in DNA: TGTGCCAGCAGCTTAGCCCCCACAGGACCAAGCACAGATACGCAGTATTTT. The full variable domain, its missing parts supplied by reference TRBV7-9 and TRBJ2-3, is DTGVSQNPRHKITKRGQNVTFRCDPISEHNRLYWYRQTLGQGPEFLTYFQNEAQLEKSRLLSDRFSAERPKGSFSTLEIQRTEQGDSAMYLCASSLAPTGPSTDTQYFGPGTRLTVL.

This clonotype was seen a few times. The chain links TRBV19 to TRBJ2-7, with 10 bases fitting TRBD1. The CDR3 loop spans 14 amino acids. Germline assignment: CDR1 LNHDA and CDR2 SQIVND (reference sequence). The J segment lost 7 bases and the V segment lost 6 bases, leaving 9 bases of the junction unmatched. CDR3 residues: CASSRGTGVREQYF. The CDR3 coding sequence is TGTGCCAGTAGCAGGGGGACAGGGGTTCGGGAGCAGTACTTC.

J is TRBJ2-2 and V is TRBV6-6, with a weak D call TRBD2 (5 bases). The CDR3 is made up of 13 amino acids. Germline V lookup: CDR1 MNHNY, CDR2 SVGAGI (reference sequence). Between the trimmed V and J ends, which lost 5 bases and 7 bases, there was a span of 11 bases. As DNA, the CDR3 is TGTGCCAGCAGTCCGGGGTGGCACGGGGAGCTGTTTTTT. Translation gives CASSPGWHGELFF.

The chain links TRBV6-2 or TRBV6-3 to TRBJ1-2; 8 nucleotides align to TRBD1. Germline V gene data show CDR1 as MNHEY and CDR2 as SVGEGT. V lost 2 bases to trimming and J lost 8 bases; unmatched junction nucleotides: 13. The length of the CDR3 is 16 residues. The CDR3 DNA follows: TGTGCCAGCAGTTACGGCTCCGGGACAGGTCTTGGGGGCTACACCTTC. Translation gives CASSYGSGTGLGGYTF.

The J gene is TRBJ1-2, the V gene TRBV5-1; weak D call: TRBD1 (6 bases). The CDR3 runs 15 residues. Trimming removed 7 bases at V and 4 bases at J, with 20 bases between. Germline CDR1 reads SGHRS; CDR2 reads YFSETQ. CDR3 nucleotide sequence: TGCGCCAGCTCGGCTAACACAGGGCGGTCCTATGGCTACACCTTC. Encoded protein: CASSANTGRSYGYTF.

The chain is built from TRBV6-6 and TRBJ2-7; 9 bases align to TRBD1. Per the germline V gene, CDR1 is MNHNY and CDR2 is SVGAGI (reference sequence). Germline trimming cut 0 bases from V and 2 bases from J; bases unmatched to any gene: 5. The CDR3 runs to 16 residues. The CDR3 loop is CASSYSGTGFPYEQYV. The CDR3 DNA reads as TGTGCCAGCAGTTACTCCGGGACAGGGTTCCCCTACGAGCAGTACGTC.

The V and J genes are TRBV10-1 and TRBJ2-5; weak D call: TRBD1 (6 bases). Trimming removed 5 bases from V and 6 bases from J, with 10 bases in between. This CDR3 has 12 amino acids. From germline, CDR1 is WNHNN and CDR2 SYGVQD (reference sequence). The CDR3 loop reads CASSRDTKTQYF. CDR3 nucleotide sequence: TGCGCCAGCAGTCGGGACACCAAGACCCAGTACTTC.

This clonotype has only a few counts. The chain employs TRBV4-1 and TRBJ2-3; tentatively, D is TRBD2 (6 bases). Germline lookup yields CDR1 MGHRA and CDR2 YSYEKL. This CDR3 is built from 16 residues. Trimming stripped 4 bases from V and 7 bases from J, with 21 bases between. CDR3 amino acids: CASSPPISGAGNTQYF. Here the CDR3 DNA reads TGCGCCAGCAGCCCTCCGATTTCTGGGGCGGGAAATACGCAGTATTTT.

This clonotype was picked up one time. The CDR3 nucleotides are TGTGCCAGCAGCCCAGGACAGTTCTCCTATAATTCACCCCTCCACTTT. Its protein product is CASSPGQFSYNSPLHF. The chain joins TRBV7-6 to TRBJ1-6, with D possibly being TRBD1 (6 bases). CDR1 SGHVS and CDR2 FNYEAQ come from the germline V gene. This CDR3 is 16 amino acids long. Trimming removed 5 bases from V and 0 bases from J, with 11 bases in between.

This chain joins TRBV3-1 and TRBJ1-2; D call uncertain. The V and J ends lost 1 base and 0 bases respectively, with 12 bases between them. CDR3 length equals 16 residues. In germline, CDR1 is LGHDT, CDR2 YNNKEL (reference sequence). This chain's CDR3 is CASSQVFSVANYGYTF. The CDR3 DNA is TGTGCCAGCAGCCAAGTTTTCTCGGTAGCTAACTATGGCTACACCTTC.

The chain uses TRBV7-9 and TRBJ1-1, with TRBD1 matching 8 bases. Germline trimming cut 5 bases from V and 3 bases from J; bases unmatched to any gene: 5. CDR3 size: 14 residues. Germline-derived CDR1 and CDR2 are SEHNR and FQNEAQ (reference sequence). The CDR3 region has the DNA TGTGCCAGCAGCCGTCAGGGGGCCTACACTGAAGCTTTCTTT. It encodes CASSRQGAYTEAFF.

This clonotype has more than one count but fewer than ten. The CDR3 reads CASTTTGGTEAFF. Here the CDR3 DNA reads TGTGCCAGCACGACGACAGGGGGAACTGAAGCTTTCTTT. The V call is TRBV12-3 or TRBV12-4, the J call TRBJ1-1; 9 bases fit TRBD1. The CDR3 spans 13 residues. With 7 bases clipped from V and 5 bases from J, the junction kept 5 bases outside the gene matches.

This clonotype was observed at least ten times. This chain uses TRBV20-1 with TRBJ2-7, with 7 nucleotides matching TRBD2. With 0 bases clipped from V and 6 bases from J, the junction kept 5 bases outside the gene matches. Germline V gene sequence: CDR1 DFQATT, CDR2 SNEGSKA (reference sequence). This CDR3 has 13 residues. The CDR3 is CSARDPSGSEQYF. DNA of the CDR3: TGCAGTGCTAGAGATCCTAGCGGATCCGAGCAGTACTTC.

There are many counts of this clonotype. The rearrangement uses TRBV10-3 and TRBJ2-5, with D unclear. Trimming left V 2 bases short and J 1 base short, with 11 bases between. Germline CDR1 ENHRY, CDR2 SYGVKD. CDR3 length: 15 residues. CDR3 DNA sequence: TGTGCCATCAGTGAGAGTCTGGAGACCCAAGAGACCCAGTACTTC. It translates to CAISESLETQETQYF.

The chain couples TRBV5-1 to TRBJ2-1, with 9 bases lining up with TRBD1. There are 14 residues in the CDR3. The trim removed 4 bases at V and 5 bases at J, leaving 4 bases unmatched. CDR1 and CDR2 from the germline V gene are SGHRS and YFSETQ. This CDR3 is CASSRDRANNEQFF. The CDR3 DNA reads as TGCGCCAGCAGCCGGGACAGGGCCAACAATGAGCAGTTCTTC. The full variable domain, rest sourced from reference TRBV5-1 and TRBJ2-1, is KAGVTQTPRYLIKTRGQQVTLSCSPISGHRSVSWYQQTPGQGLQFLFEYFSETQRNKGNFPGRFSGRQFSNSRSEMNVSTLELGDSALYLCASSRDRANNEQFFGPGTRLTVL.

The chain is built from TRBV6-5 and TRBJ1-2, with 9 bases identical to TRBD1. V trimming: 6 bases; J trimming: 6 bases; junction bases outside the gene matches: 11. Germline V gene sequence: CDR1 MNHEY, CDR2 SVGAGI. This CDR3 is 15 amino acids long. CDR3 DNA sequence: TGTGCCAGCAGGATTACGACCGGGACAGGGAATGGCTACACCTTC. Encoded protein: CASRITTGTGNGYTF.

The genes are TRBV5-1 and TRBJ2-5; TRBD2 matches 8 bases. The length of the CDR3 is 15 residues. V gave up 3 bases and J gave up 1 base; unmatched junction bases: 5. Germline V CDR1 and CDR2: SGHRS, YFSETQ. CDR3 in amino acids: CASSSGLAVQETQYF. The CDR3 nucleotides are TGCGCCAGCAGCTCTGGACTAGCTGTCCAAGAGACCCAGTACTTC.

In its sample, this clonotype was seen many times. This sequence joins TRBV7-3 and TRBJ2-1, with TRBD2 matching 11 bases. The V gene end was trimmed by 1 base and the J gene end by 6 bases; junction bases not matched to a gene: 5. This CDR3 contains 16 residues. CDR1 and CDR2 (germline): SGHTA, FQGTGA. The CDR3 region has the DNA TGTGCCAGCAGCTTAAGTGCTAGCGGGGGGTTCAATGAGCAGTTCTTC. This codes for CASSLSASGGFNEQFF. The whole variable domain, remainder taken from reference TRBV7-3 and TRBJ2-1, is GAGVSQTPSNKVTEKGKYVELRCDPISGHTALYWYRQSLGQGPEFLIYFQGTGAADDSGLPNDRFFAVRPEGSVSTLKIQRTERGDSAVYLCASSLSASGGFNEQFFGPGTRLTVL.

V is TRBV12-3 or TRBV12-4 and J is TRBJ1-1; D unclear. CDR3 length: 15 amino acids. Trimming left V 2 bases short and J 0 bases short, with 10 bases between. In nucleotides, the CDR3 is TGTGCCAGCAGTTTAAGGGTAGACCTGAACACTGAAGCTTTCTTT. Translation: CASSLRVDLNTEAFF.

The V call is TRBV4-1, the J call TRBJ2-7; D unclear. V dropped 0 bases and J dropped 4 bases, with 22 bases sitting between them. The germline gives CDR1 MGHRA, CDR2 YSYEKL. There are 18 residues in the CDR3. CDR3 sequence (DNA): TGCGCCAGCAGCCAAGATACGGGTATTCCGCTCGCACCGTACGAGCAGTACGTC. Translation gives CASSQDTGIPLAPYEQYV.

This clonotype was observed once. The junction departs from the called germline gene at one end, perhaps through a read error. The chain uses TRBV6-2 or TRBV6-3 and TRBJ2-1; D is unresolved. CDR1 is MNHEY and CDR2 is SVGEGT in the germline V gene. The CDR3 has 12 residues. The CDR3 region is CAISSRRHEQFF. Written as DNA, the CDR3 is TGTGCCATCAGTTCCCGACGACATGAGCAGTTCTTC.

This clonotype has a handful of counts. V is TRBV2 and J is TRBJ2-5; D perhaps matches TRBD2 (5 bases). Trimming left V 7 bases short and J 4 bases short, with 13 bases between. Looked up from germline, CDR1 is SNHLY and CDR2 is FYNNEI. CDR3 length equals 13 residues. In DNA form, the CDR3 reads TGTGCCAGCACTGGGTTCGAGGGAGAGACCCAGTACTTC. Its translation: CASTGFEGETQYF.

The genes are TRBV18 and TRBJ2-7, with 13 bases aligning to TRBD2. This CDR3 comprises 16 residues. Trimming removed 3 bases from V and 6 bases from J; junction bases left unmatched: 8. Germline values: CDR1 KGHSH, CDR2 LQKENI. The DNA of the CDR3 is TGTGCCAGCTCACCCCTTACTAGCGGGGGGGCGGTCGAGCAGTACTTC. It encodes CASSPLTSGGAVEQYF.

The chain has TRBV20-1 and TRBJ2-3; tentatively, D is TRBD2 (5 bases). This CDR3 has 14 amino acids. V gave up 8 bases and J gave up 4 bases, with 19 bases separating them. CDR1 and CDR2 from the germline V gene are DFQATT and SNEGSKA (reference sequence). CDR3 protein: CSCAGGQVADTQYF. CDR3 nucleotides: TGCAGTTGCGCCGGCGGGCAGGTCGCAGATACGCAGTATTTT.

The sample holds a few counts of this clonotype. The chain combines TRBV5-1 with TRBJ2-5; 8 bases match TRBD1. Trimming took 4 bases from V and 5 from J; bases not matched to a gene: 10. Germline V gene lookup returns CDR1 SGHRS and CDR2 YFSETQ. The CDR3 sequence is 15 residues long. The CDR3 here is CASSPGQGASETQYF. For the CDR3, the DNA is TGCGCCAGCAGCCCAGGACAGGGCGCCTCCGAGACCCAGTACTTC.